Here is one TCR beta chain with its context. This sample stems from a study of naive and memory T cell subsets. Both TRBC1 and TRBC2 were covered by a beta constant-region primer of two equimolar oligonucleotides. Four rounds of PCR amplified the ligated cDNA using nested alpha and beta constant-region primers plus SP2. MiXCR was run by TCRdb on the UMI-ligation and nested PCR reads, yielding one entry per CDR3 protein. Here the sample spans 30,000 to 40,000 distinct CDR3 sequences, roughly 18% being singletons. Unmatched junction bases numbered 9, after V lost 5 bases and J lost 2 bases. CDR3 size: 17 residues. CDR1 and CDR2 from the germline V gene are LNHDA and SQIVND (reference sequence).

The sample was effector memory CD4+ T cells from blood. Subset of the sample: effector memory, CD45RA- CD27-. The clonotype originates from a human donor in good health. The chain employs TRBV19 and TRBJ2-7; 13 positions match TRBD2. As DNA, the CDR3 is TGTGCCAGTAGTCCCCTCCCGGGACTAGCGGGAACCTACGAGCAGTACTTC. Its translation is CASSPLPGLAGTYEQYF. The full variable domain, with the rest looked up from reference TRBV19 and TRBJ2-7, is DGGITQSPKYLFRKEGQNVTLSCEQNLNHDAMYWYRQDPGQGLRLIYYSQIVNDFQKGDIAEGYSVSREKKESFPLTVTSAQKNPTAFYLCASSPLPGLAGTYEQYFGPGTRLTVT.